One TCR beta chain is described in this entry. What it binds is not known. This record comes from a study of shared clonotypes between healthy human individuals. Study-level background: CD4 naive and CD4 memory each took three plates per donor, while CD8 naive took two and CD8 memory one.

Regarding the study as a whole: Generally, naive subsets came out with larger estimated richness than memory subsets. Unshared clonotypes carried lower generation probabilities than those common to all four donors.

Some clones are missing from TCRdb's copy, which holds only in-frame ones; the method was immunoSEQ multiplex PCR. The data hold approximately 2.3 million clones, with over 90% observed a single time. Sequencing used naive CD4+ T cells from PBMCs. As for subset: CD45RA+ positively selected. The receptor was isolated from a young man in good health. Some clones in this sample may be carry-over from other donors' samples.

CDR3 DNA: TGTGCCAGCAGGTCCGACAGGGCTTACTACAATGAGCAGTTCTTC. Translated: CASRSDRAYYNEQFF. V is TRBV28 and J is TRBJ2-1, with 7 positions matching TRBD1. The CDR3 spans 15 residues. V lost 6 bases and J lost 3; bases outside the gene matches: 8. The V gene's germline CDR1 is MDHEN and CDR2 SYDVKM.